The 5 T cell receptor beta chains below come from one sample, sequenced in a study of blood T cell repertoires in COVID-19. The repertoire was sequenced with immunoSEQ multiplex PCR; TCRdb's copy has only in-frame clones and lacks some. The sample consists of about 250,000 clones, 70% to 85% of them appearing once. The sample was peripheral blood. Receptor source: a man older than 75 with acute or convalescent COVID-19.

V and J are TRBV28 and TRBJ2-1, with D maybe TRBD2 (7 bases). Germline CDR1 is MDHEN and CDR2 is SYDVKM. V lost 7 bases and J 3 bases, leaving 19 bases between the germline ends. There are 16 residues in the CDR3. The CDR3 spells CASNHPGGQNYNEQFF. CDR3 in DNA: TGTGCCAGCAACCATCCCGGGGGGCAGAACTACAATGAGCAGTTCTTC. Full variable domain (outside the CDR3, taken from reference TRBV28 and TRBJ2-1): DVKVTQSSRYLVKRTGEKVFLECVQDMDHENMFWYRQDPGLGLRLIYFSYDVKMKEKGDIPEGYSVSREKKERFSLILESASTNQTSMYLCASNHPGGQNYNEQFFGPGTRLTVL.

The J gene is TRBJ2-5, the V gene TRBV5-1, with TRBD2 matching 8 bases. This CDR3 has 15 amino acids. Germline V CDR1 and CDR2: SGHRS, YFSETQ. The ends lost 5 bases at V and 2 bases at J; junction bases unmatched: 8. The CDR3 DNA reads TGCGCCAGCAGGGAGACTAGCGCTTTTCAAGAGACCCAGTACTTC. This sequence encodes CASRETSAFQETQYF.

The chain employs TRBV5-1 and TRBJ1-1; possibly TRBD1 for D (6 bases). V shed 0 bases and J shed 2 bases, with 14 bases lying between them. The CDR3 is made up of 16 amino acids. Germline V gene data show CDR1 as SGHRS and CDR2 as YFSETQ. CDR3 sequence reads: CASSLAWQGRNTEAFF. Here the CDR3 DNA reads TGCGCCAGCAGCTTGGCCTGGCAGGGGCGTAACACTGAAGCTTTCTTT.

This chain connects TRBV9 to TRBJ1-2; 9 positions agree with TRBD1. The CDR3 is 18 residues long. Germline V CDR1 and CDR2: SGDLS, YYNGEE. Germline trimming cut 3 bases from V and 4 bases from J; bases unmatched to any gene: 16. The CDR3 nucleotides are TGTGCCAGCAGCGCACTAACGCCGGGGGGACAGGGATCCTATGGCTACACCTTC. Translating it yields CASSALTPGGQGSYGYTF. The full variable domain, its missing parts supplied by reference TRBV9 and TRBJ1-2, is DSGVTQTPKHLITATGQRVTLRCSPRSGDLSVYWYQQSLDQGLQFLIQYYNGEERAKGNILERFSAQQFPDLHSELNLSSLELGDSALYFCASSALTPGGQGSYGYTFGSGTRLTVV.

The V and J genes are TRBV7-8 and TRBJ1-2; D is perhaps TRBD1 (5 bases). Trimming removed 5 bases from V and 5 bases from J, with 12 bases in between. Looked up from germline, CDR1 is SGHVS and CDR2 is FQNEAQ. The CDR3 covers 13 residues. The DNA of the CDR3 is TGTGCCAGCAGCCCCAGGGTGCCTTATGGCTACACCTTC. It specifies CASSPRVPYGYTF.